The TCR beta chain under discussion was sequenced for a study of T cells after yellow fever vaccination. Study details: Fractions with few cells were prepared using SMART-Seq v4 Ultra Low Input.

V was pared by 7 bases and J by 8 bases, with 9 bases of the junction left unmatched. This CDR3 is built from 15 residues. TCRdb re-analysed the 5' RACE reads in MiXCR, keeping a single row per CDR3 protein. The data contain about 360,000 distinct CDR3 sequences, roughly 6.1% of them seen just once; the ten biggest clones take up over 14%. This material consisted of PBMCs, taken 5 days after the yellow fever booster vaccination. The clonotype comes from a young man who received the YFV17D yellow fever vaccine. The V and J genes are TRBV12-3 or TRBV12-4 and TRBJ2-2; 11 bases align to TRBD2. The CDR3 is CASTTSGSNRGELFF. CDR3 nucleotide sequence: TGTGCCAGCACCACTAGCGGGAGTAATAGGGGGGAGCTGTTTTTT.